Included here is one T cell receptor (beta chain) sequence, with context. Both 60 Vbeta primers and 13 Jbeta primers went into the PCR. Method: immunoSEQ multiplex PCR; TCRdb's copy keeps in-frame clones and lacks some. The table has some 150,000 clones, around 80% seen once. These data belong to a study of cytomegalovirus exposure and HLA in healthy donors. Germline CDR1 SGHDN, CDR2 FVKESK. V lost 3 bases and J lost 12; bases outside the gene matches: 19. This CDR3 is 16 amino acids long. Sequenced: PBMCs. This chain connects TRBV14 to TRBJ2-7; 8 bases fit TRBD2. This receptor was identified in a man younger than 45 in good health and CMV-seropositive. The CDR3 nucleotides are TGTGCCAGCAGCCAGGGGGGGAGTAGCGGGACCCGGTTGAGGTACTTC. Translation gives CASSQGGSSGTRLRYF.